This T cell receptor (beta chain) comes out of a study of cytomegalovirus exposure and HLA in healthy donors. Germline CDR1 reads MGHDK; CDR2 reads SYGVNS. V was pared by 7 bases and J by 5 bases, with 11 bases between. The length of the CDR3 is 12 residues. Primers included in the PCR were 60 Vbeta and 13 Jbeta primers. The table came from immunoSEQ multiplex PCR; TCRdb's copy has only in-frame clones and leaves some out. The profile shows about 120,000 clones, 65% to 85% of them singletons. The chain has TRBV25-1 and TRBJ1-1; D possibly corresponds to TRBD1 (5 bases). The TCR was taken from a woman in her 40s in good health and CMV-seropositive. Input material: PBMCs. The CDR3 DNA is TGTGCCAGCACAGGGATAAAGACTGAAGCTTTCTTT. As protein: CASTGIKTEAFF.